The 18 T cell receptor beta chains below come from one sample, sequenced in a study of OX40 agonist ivuxolimab in advanced cancers. Some clones are missing from TCRdb's copy, which holds only in-frame ones; the method was immunoSEQ multiplex PCR. The sample lists about 46,000 clones, about 79% seen once, with 1.5% to 2% in the top ten. Material: CD4+ or CD8+ T cells sorted from blood, obtained in a trial of the OX40 agonist ivuxolimab. The source is an adult with an advanced solid tumor such as melanoma, head and neck, liver or kidney cancer.

The J gene is TRBJ2-1, the V gene TRBV6-5; D unresolved. The CDR3 consists of 14 residues. CDR1 is MNHEY, CDR2 SVGAGI, per germline. V dropped 6 bases and J dropped 4 bases, with 13 bases sitting between them. The CDR3 coding sequence is TGTGCCAGCAGAAGCCTAGGGCTATACAATGAGCAGTTCTTC. It translates to CASRSLGLYNEQFF.

CDR3 amino acids: CAWSGLAVGTQYF. The CDR3 nucleotides read TGTGCCTGGAGTGGACTAGCCGTAGGGACCCAGTACTTC. The chain uses TRBV30 and TRBJ2-5, with TRBD2 matching over 7 bases. V shed 1 base, J shed 7 bases, and the junction held 6 bases outside the gene matches. The CDR3 is 13 amino acids. Per germline, CDR1 GTSNPN and CDR2 SVGIG (reference sequence).

This clone was found a few times. The rearrangement uses TRBV6-5 and TRBJ2-7; TRBD1 aligns across 8 bases. The J segment lost 3 bases and the V segment lost 4 bases, leaving 11 bases of the junction unmatched. The CDR3 covers 16 residues. Germline V lookup: CDR1 MNHEY, CDR2 SVGAGI. The CDR3 reads CASSSIQRTGSYEQYF. The CDR3, as DNA: TGTGCCAGCAGTTCAATACAAAGGACAGGGAGCTACGAGCAGTACTTC.

This chain joins TRBV28 and TRBJ1-5; D perhaps matches TRBD1 (6 bases). The V gene lost 6 bases and the J gene lost 5 bases, with 8 bases spanning the gap. The germline V gene has CDR1 MDHEN and CDR2 SYDVKM. This CDR3 is built from 12 residues. CDR3 sequence (DNA): TGTGCCAGCAGACAGGGAGATCAGCCCCAGCATTTT. This sequence encodes CASRQGDQPQHF.

J is TRBJ2-1 and V is TRBV9; D is possibly TRBD1 or TRBD2 (6 bases each). Germline V gene lookup returns CDR1 SGDLS and CDR2 YYNGEE. The V gene lost 4 bases and the J gene lost 12 bases, with 20 bases spanning the gap. The CDR3 totals 14 residues. CDR3 region: CASSPGEAPRGQFF. The CDR3 DNA reads as TGTGCCAGCAGCCCAGGGGAGGCCCCACGGGGGCAGTTCTTC.

The chain uses TRBV27 and TRBJ1-6; weak D call: TRBD1 (6 bases). From germline, CDR1 is MNHEY and CDR2 SMNVEV (reference sequence). Deletions cut 2 bases from V and 9 bases from J, with 11 bases between. This CDR3 is 14 amino acids long. The CDR3 DNA is TGTGCCAGCAGTTTAAGGGGGGAACGTTCACCCCTCCACTTT. Its protein is CASSLRGERSPLHF.

This clone has just one count. The chain joins TRBV5-1 to TRBJ2-3; 12 bases are shared with TRBD2. Per germline, CDR1 SGHRS and CDR2 YFSETQ. Trimming at V came to 1 base and at J to 5 bases, leaving 5 bases not matched to a gene. The CDR3 is 16 residues long. The CDR3 sequence: CASSLSPSGGVDTQYF. DNA of the CDR3: TGCGCCAGCAGCTTGTCTCCTAGCGGGGGGGTAGATACGCAGTATTTT. Using reference TRBV5-1 and TRBJ2-3 for the parts outside the CDR3, the full variable domain is KAGVTQTPRYLIKTRGQQVTLSCSPISGHRSVSWYQQTPGQGLQFLFEYFSETQRNKGNFPGRFSGRQFSNSRSEMNVSTLELGDSALYLCASSLSPSGGVDTQYFGPGTRLTVL.

This clone was seen only a few times. This chain links TRBV29-1 with TRBJ1-2, with 9 nucleotides matching TRBD1. Losses at the gene ends were 6 bases for V and 7 bases for J; bases not matched to a gene: 9. Germline V gene sequence: CDR1 SQVTM, CDR2 ANQGSEA. This CDR3 is built from 13 residues. This CDR3 is CSVAGTGRSGYTF. The CDR3 DNA reads as TGCAGCGTAGCCGGGACAGGGAGGTCTGGCTACACCTTC.

The chain couples TRBV19 to TRBJ1-5; D is ambiguous. This CDR3 is built from 14 residues. V was shortened by 5 bases and J by 7 bases, with 15 bases between the two germline ends. Germline V CDR1 and CDR2: LNHDA, SQIVND (reference sequence). CDR3 sequence: CASSLWEGDQPQHF. In DNA, the CDR3 is TGTGCCAGTAGTCTCTGGGAGGGAGACCAGCCCCAGCATTTT.

This chain uses TRBV5-6 with TRBJ1-1, with no clear D. This CDR3 has 11 residues. The V gene's germline CDR1 is SGHDT and CDR2 YYEEEE. The V and J ends lost 1 base and 4 bases respectively, with 2 bases between them. The CDR3 coding sequence is TGTGCCAGCAGCTTGTTCACTGAAGCTTTCTTT. It is translated as CASSLFTEAFF. The full variable domain, its missing parts supplied by reference TRBV5-6 and TRBJ1-1, is DAGVTQSPTHLIKTRGQQVTLRCSPKSGHDTVSWYQQALGQGPQFIFQYYEEEERQRGNFPDRFSGHQFPNYSSELNVNALLLGDSALYLCASSLFTEAFFGQGTRLTVV.

The J gene is TRBJ1-5, the V gene TRBV6-1, with a tentative D call TRBD1 (6 bases). CDR3 length equals 14 residues. Trimming stripped 7 bases from V and 4 bases from J, with 14 bases between. Germline values: CDR1 MNHNS, CDR2 SASEGT. As DNA, the CDR3 is TGTGCCAGCACTACACCGGGACAAAATCAGCCCCAGCATTTT. As protein: CASTTPGQNQPQHF.

This clone was counted between two and nine times. This sequence joins TRBV5-4 and TRBJ1-4, with a tentative D call TRBD1 (5 bases). The CDR3 is made up of 13 amino acids. Trimming removed 1 base from V and 10 bases from J, with 11 bases in between. Germline CDR1 is SGHNT and CDR2 is YYREEE (reference sequence). Written as DNA, the CDR3 is TGTGCCAGCAGCTTGTTTGGGCAGGGAAAACTGTTTTTT. Its protein is CASSLFGQGKLFF.

The chain has TRBV6-4 and TRBJ2-2; D may correspond to TRBD1 or TRBD2 (5 bases each). V was pared by 8 bases and J by 4 bases, with 23 bases between. CDR3 length equals 17 residues. Germline loops: CDR1 MRHNA, CDR2 SNTAGT. CDR3 sequence: CASGREGFPQPTGELFF. CDR3 DNA: TGTGCCAGCGGTCGTGAGGGGTTTCCCCAACCCACCGGGGAGCTGTTTTTT.

The table lists this clone with a few counts. The V and J genes are TRBV19 and TRBJ1-1, with unresolved D. Trimming removed 5 bases from V and 1 base from J, with 14 bases in between. Per germline, CDR1 LNHDA and CDR2 SQIVND (reference sequence). The CDR3 loop spans 15 amino acids. CDR3 region: CASSPSAIKNTEAFF. In DNA form, the CDR3 reads TGTGCCAGTAGTCCCTCAGCAATTAAGAACACTGAAGCTTTCTTT.

The chain carries TRBV4-1 and TRBJ1-1; maybe TRBD1 (6 bases). CDR1 and CDR2 from the germline V gene are MGHRA and YSYEKL. V was cut by 3 bases and J by 3 bases, with 26 bases left in between. This CDR3 has 19 amino acids. The CDR3 sequence: CASSHPNSGHLTQDTEAFF. The CDR3 bases are TGCGCCAGCAGCCATCCAAATTCGGGACATCTCACGCAGGACACTGAAGCTTTCTTT.

This clone was detected only once. The V gene is TRBV11-3, the J gene TRBJ2-1, with 10 bases that match TRBD1. The CDR3 consists of 15 residues. CDR1 is SGHNT and CDR2 is YENEEA in the germline V gene. With 5 bases clipped from V and 5 bases from J, the junction kept 6 bases outside the gene matches. The CDR3 DNA follows: TGTGCCAGCAGCCTACCGGGACAGGGGAACAATGAGCAGTTCTTC. Its protein is CASSLPGQGNNEQFF.

The chain recombines TRBV6-5 with TRBJ1-1; D is unresolved. The CDR3 is 11 amino acids. Germline-derived CDR1 and CDR2 are MNHEY and SVGAGI. V lost 7 bases and J lost 5, with 8 bases in between. CDR3 sequence (DNA): TGTGCCAGCAAAGGGAGAACTGAAGCTTTCTTT. Protein product: CASKGRTEAFF.

This chain links TRBV5-4 with TRBJ2-1; 7 bases are a match to TRBD2. V lost 0 bases, J lost 6 bases, and 6 bases stayed unmatched. The CDR3 totals 15 residues. Germline CDR1 and CDR2: SGHNT and YYREEE (reference sequence). The CDR3 DNA is TGTGCCAGCAGCTTGGCCTGGCGGGGGAGCAATGAGCAGTTCTTC. It encodes CASSLAWRGSNEQFF.